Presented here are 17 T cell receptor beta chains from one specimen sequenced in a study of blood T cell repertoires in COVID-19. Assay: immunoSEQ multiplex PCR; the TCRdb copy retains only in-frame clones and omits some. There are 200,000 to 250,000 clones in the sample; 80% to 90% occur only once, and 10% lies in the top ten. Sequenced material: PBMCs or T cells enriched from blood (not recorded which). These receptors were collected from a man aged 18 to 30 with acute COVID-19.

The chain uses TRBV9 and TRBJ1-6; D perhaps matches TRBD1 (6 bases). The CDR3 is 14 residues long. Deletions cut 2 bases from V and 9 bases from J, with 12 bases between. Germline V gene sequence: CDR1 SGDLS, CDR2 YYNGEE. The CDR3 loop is CASSVSQGISPLHF. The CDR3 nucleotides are TGTGCCAGCAGCGTCTCCCAGGGGATTTCACCCCTCCACTTT.

CDR3 DNA sequence: TGTGCCAGCAGTCCTCAGGGTTACGAGCAGTACTTC. Translated, it gives CASSPQGYEQYF. This rearrangement joins TRBV2 to TRBJ2-7; possibly TRBD1 for D (5 bases). Per germline, CDR1 SNHLY and CDR2 FYNNEI. The CDR3 consists of 12 residues. With 5 bases removed from V and 4 bases from J, the gap between germline ends came to 9 bases. The variable domain in full, completed from reference TRBV2 and TRBJ2-7, reads EPEVTQTPSHQVTQMGQEVILRCVPISNHLYFYWYRQILGQKVEFLVSFYNNEISEKSEIFDDQFSVERPDGSNFTLKIRSTKLEDSAMYFCASSPQGYEQYFGPGTRLTVT.

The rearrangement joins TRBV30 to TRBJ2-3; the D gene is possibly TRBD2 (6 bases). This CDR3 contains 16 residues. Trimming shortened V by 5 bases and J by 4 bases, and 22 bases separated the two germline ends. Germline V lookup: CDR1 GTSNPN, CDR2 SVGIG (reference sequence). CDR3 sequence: CAWGGSGAGFADTQYF. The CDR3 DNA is TGTGCCTGGGGGGGTTCAGGTGCGGGATTCGCAGATACGCAGTATTTT.

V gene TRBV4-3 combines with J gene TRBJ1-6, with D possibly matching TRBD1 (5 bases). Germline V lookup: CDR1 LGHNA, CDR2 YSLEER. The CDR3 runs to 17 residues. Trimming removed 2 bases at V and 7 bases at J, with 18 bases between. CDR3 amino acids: CASSQYYHRGGNSPLHF. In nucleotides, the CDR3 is TGCGCCAGCAGCCAATATTATCATCGGGGGGGGAATTCACCCCTCCACTTT.

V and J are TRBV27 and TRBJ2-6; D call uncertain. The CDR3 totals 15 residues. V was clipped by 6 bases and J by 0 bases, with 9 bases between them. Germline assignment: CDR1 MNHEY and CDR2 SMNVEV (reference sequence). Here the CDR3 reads CASRSHVSGANVLTF. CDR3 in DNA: TGTGCCAGCAGAAGCCATGTCTCTGGGGCCAACGTCCTGACTTTC.

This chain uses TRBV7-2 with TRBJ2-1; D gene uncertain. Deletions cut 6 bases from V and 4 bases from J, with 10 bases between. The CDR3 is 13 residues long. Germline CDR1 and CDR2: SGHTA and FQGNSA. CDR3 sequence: CASSETLYNEQFF. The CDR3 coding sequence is TGTGCCAGCAGTGAGACACTGTACAATGAGCAGTTCTTC. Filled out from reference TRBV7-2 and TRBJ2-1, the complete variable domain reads GAGVSQSPSNKVTEKGKDVELRCDPISGHTALYWYRQSLGQGLEFLIYFQGNSAPDKSGLPSDRFSAERTGGSVSTLTIQRTQQEDSAVYLCASSETLYNEQFFGPGTRLTVL.

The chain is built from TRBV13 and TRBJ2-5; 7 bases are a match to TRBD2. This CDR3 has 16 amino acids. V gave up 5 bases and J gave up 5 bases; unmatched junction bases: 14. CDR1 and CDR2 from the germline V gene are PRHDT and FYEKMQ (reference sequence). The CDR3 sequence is CASSPISREAGETQYF. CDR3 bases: TGTGCCAGCAGCCCAATTTCTCGGGAGGCCGGCGAGACCCAGTACTTC.

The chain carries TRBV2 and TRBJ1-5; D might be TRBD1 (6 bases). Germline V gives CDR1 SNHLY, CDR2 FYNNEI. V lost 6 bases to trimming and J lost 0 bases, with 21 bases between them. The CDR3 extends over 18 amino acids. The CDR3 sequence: CASRIQGIGIYSNQPQHF. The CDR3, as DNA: TGTGCCAGCAGAATTCAGGGGATCGGGATTTATAGCAATCAGCCCCAGCATTTT.

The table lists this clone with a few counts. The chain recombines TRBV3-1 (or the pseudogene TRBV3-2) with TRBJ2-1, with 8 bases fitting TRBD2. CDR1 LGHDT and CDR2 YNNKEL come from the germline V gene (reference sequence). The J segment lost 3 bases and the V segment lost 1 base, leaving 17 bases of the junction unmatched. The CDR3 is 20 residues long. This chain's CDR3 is CASSQGFPSGGRTYYNEQFF. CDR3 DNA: TGTGCCAGCAGCCAAGGCTTTCCTTCGGGCGGGAGGACCTACTACAATGAGCAGTTCTTC.

CDR3 DNA sequence: TGTGCCAGCAGTCCCCTGGCGGCCTACGAGCAGTACTTC. It translates to CASSPLAAYEQYF. This chain connects TRBV28 to TRBJ2-7; D gene uncertain. CDR1 MDHEN and CDR2 SYDVKM come from the germline V gene. V was shortened by 5 bases and J by 2 bases, with 10 bases between the two germline ends. CDR3 size: 13 residues.

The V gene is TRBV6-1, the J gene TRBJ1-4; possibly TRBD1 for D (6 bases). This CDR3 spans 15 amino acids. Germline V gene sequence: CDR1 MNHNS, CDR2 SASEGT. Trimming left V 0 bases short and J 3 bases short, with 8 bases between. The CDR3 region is CASSEATGSNEKLFF. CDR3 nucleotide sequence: TGTGCCAGCAGTGAAGCGACAGGCTCTAATGAAAAACTGTTTTTT.

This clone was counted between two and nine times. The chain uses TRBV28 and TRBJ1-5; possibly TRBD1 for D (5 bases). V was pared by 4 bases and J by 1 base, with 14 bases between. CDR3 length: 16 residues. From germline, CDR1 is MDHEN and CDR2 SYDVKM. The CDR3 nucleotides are TGTGCCAGCAGTTCTTTACGGGGGAAGAGCAATCAGCCCCAGCATTTT. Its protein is CASSSLRGKSNQPQHF.

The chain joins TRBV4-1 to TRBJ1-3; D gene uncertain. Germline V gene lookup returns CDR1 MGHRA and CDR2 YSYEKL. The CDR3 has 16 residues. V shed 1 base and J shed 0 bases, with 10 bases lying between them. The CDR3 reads CASSQVDWSSGNTIYF. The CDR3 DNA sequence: TGCGCCAGCAGCCAAGTAGACTGGAGCTCTGGAAACACCATATATTTT.

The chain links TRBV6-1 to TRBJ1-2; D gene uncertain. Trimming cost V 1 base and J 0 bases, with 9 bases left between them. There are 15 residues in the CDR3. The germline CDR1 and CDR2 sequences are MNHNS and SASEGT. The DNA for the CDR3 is TGTGCCAGCAGTGAAGTGAGGGTGGCTAACTATGGCTACACCTTC. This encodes CASSEVRVANYGYTF.

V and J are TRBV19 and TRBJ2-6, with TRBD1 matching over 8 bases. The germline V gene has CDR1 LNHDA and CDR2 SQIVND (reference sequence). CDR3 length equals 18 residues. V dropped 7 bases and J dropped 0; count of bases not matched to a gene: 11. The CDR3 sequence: CASTYRTGSSSGANVLTF. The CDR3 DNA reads TGTGCCAGTACCTACCGGACAGGGTCCAGCTCTGGGGCCAACGTCCTGACTTTC.

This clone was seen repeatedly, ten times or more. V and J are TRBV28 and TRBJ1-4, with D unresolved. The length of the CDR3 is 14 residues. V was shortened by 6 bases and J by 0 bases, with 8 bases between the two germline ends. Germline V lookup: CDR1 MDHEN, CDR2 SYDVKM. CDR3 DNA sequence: TGTGCCAGCAGCCCGGGGTCAACTAATGAAAAACTGTTTTTT. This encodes CASSPGSTNEKLFF.

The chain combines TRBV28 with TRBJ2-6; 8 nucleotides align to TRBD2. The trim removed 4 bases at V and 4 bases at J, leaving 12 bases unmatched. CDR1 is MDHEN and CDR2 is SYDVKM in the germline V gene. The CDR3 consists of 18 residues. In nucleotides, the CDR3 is TGTGCCAGCAGTTCCCCTCGATCGGGAGGGCCAGGGGCCAACGTCCTGACTTTC. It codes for CASSSPRSGGPGANVLTF.